One and the same sample provided the 19 T cell receptor beta chains below, sequenced in a study of T cells after yellow fever vaccination. From the 5' RACE reads, TCRdb called clonotypes with MiXCR, one entry per CDR3 protein. The sample has more than 95,000 distinct CDR3 sequences; 8.9% are singletons. The sample consisted of CD8+ T cells sorted from PBMCs, taken on the day of the yellow fever booster vaccination. These TCRs come from a man aged 18-30 years who received the YFV17D yellow fever vaccine.

This clonotype has ten or more counts. The chain is built from TRBV4-2 and TRBJ2-1; 11 bases fit TRBD1. The CDR3 length is 14 residues. The germline V gene has CDR1 LGHNA and CDR2 YNFKEQ. The ends lost 6 bases at V and 8 bases at J; junction bases unmatched: 6. CDR3 bases: TGTGCCAGCAGGGCTCCGGGACAGGGGGATGAGCAGTTCTTC. Amino acid sequence: CASRAPGQGDEQFF.

The chain links TRBV27 to TRBJ2-7, with 7 bases lining up with TRBD2. V shed 6 bases, J shed 10 bases, and the junction held 9 bases outside the gene matches. Germline lookup yields CDR1 MNHEY and CDR2 SMNVEV (reference sequence). This CDR3 spans 12 amino acids. CDR3 in DNA: TGTGCCAGCAGCGTCGGGGGGAGGACTCAGTACTTC. Translating it yields CASSVGGRTQYF.

The chain uses TRBV3-1 and TRBJ2-5; TRBD1 is a possible D gene (6 bases). Germline V CDR1 and CDR2: LGHDT, YNNKEL (reference sequence). With 5 bases removed from V and 0 bases from J, the gap between germline ends came to 25 bases. This CDR3 is built from 19 residues. CDR3 region: CASSAINVRDTEYQETQYF. CDR3 in DNA: TGTGCCAGCAGCGCTATAAACGTCCGGGACACCGAGTACCAAGAGACCCAGTACTTC.

This clonotype was counted between two and nine times. The V call is TRBV10-2, the J call TRBJ2-3, with D perhaps assigned TRBD1 or TRBD2 (5 bases each). Germline lookup yields CDR1 WSHSY and CDR2 SAAADI. Trimming shortened V by 6 bases and J by 2 bases, and 18 bases separated the two germline ends. This CDR3 has 16 residues. This CDR3 reads CASRVGDSAYTDTQYF. The DNA for the CDR3 is TGCGCCAGCAGGGTGGGAGACAGCGCTTACACAGATACGCAGTATTTT.

This clonotype was recorded many times. The genes are TRBV6-2 or TRBV6-3 and TRBJ2-1, with D maybe TRBD2 (6 bases). V lost 8 bases and J 0 bases, leaving 11 bases between the germline ends. The CDR3 covers 14 residues. Germline loops: CDR1 MNHEY, CDR2 SVGEGT. CDR3 bases: TGTGCCAGCGGACTATCCATCTCCTACAATGAGCAGTTCTTC. Its protein is CASGLSISYNEQFF.

This clonotype occurred a few times. The chain combines TRBV19 with TRBJ2-5; TRBD2 agrees at 8 bases. CDR3 length equals 15 residues. Germline V gene data show CDR1 as LNHDA and CDR2 as SQIVND (reference sequence). With 5 bases clipped from V and 3 bases from J, the junction kept 8 bases outside the gene matches. The CDR3 DNA reads as TGTGCCAGTAGTCCCCTCGGGCGGGGGGAAGAGACCCAGTACTTC. Translated: CASSPLGRGEETQYF.

This clonotype was seen a handful of times. CDR3 protein: CASSQTGVGDTIYF. The CDR3 bases are TGTGCCAGCAGCCAAACAGGGGTCGGCGACACCATATATTTT. The genes are TRBV28 and TRBJ1-3, with 7 nucleotides matching TRBD1. Germline values: CDR1 MDHEN, CDR2 SYDVKM. V lost 6 bases and J lost 8; bases outside the gene matches: 10. The CDR3 runs to 14 residues.

V usage is TRBV13 and J usage is TRBJ2-3; 9 nucleotides agree with TRBD2. The germline CDR1 and CDR2 sequences are PRHDT and FYEKMQ (reference sequence). Losses at the gene ends were 1 base for V and 2 bases for J; bases not matched to a gene: 4. This CDR3 comprises 16 residues. In nucleotides, the CDR3 is TGTGCCAGCAGCTTAGCGGCTAGCGGGGTCACAGATACGCAGTATTTT. Its protein product is CASSLAASGVTDTQYF.

This clonotype was picked up a small number of times. The chain links TRBV11-2 to TRBJ2-4; 11 nucleotides agree with TRBD2. CDR3 length: 17 amino acids. Germline values: CDR1 SGHAT, CDR2 FQNNGV. Trimming at V came to 1 base and at J to 6 bases, leaving 8 bases not matched to a gene. CDR3 bases: TGTGCCAGCAGCTTAGTCCCTAGCGGGGGGCAGGGAAACATTCAGTACTTC. It specifies CASSLVPSGGQGNIQYF. The whole variable domain, filled in from reference TRBV11-2 and TRBJ2-4, reads EAGVAQSPRYKIIEKRQSVAFWCNPISGHATLYWYQQILGQGPKLLIQFQNNGVVDDSQLPKDRFSAERLKGVDSTLKIQPAKLEDSAVYLCASSLVPSGGQGNIQYFGAGTRLSVL.

The rearrangement links TRBV4-3 to TRBJ2-2; D is unresolved. The CDR3 contains 13 residues. V was trimmed by 6 bases and J by 3 bases, leaving 8 bases between them. Per the germline V gene, CDR1 is LGHNA and CDR2 is YSLEER. The CDR3 loop reads CASRPEDTGELFF. The CDR3 nucleotides read TGCGCCAGCAGACCAGAGGACACCGGGGAGCTGTTTTTT.

The genes are TRBV30 and TRBJ2-7, with D perhaps TRBD1 or TRBD2 (5 bases each). Germline V gives CDR1 GTSNPN, CDR2 SVGIG (reference sequence). The V gene lost 3 bases and the J gene lost 3 bases, with 15 bases spanning the gap. The CDR3 runs 14 residues. This chain's CDR3 is CAWSNVGVFYEQYF. As DNA, the CDR3 is TGTGCCTGGAGCAACGTGGGGGTCTTCTACGAGCAGTACTTC.

This clonotype was seen many times. V usage is TRBV6-6 and J usage is TRBJ1-2; TRBD1 aligns across 10 bases. The CDR3 is 15 amino acids. The germline CDR1 and CDR2 sequences are MNHNY and SVGAGI (reference sequence). Trimming removed 5 bases from V and 4 bases from J; junction bases left unmatched: 7. CDR3 sequence: CASSTGTGEGYGYTF. The CDR3 DNA reads as TGTGCCAGCAGTACCGGGACAGGGGAGGGCTATGGCTACACCTTC.

V gene TRBV6-6 combines with J gene TRBJ2-3; TRBD1 might be the D (6 bases). Trimming pared 5 bases from V and 0 bases from J, leaving 12 bases between. The CDR3 runs to 15 residues. Germline CDR1 reads MNHNY; CDR2 reads SVGAGI (reference sequence). CDR3 in DNA: TGTGCCAGCAGTAACCTCGGGACAAGCACAGATACGCAGTATTTT. Amino acid sequence: CASSNLGTSTDTQYF.

The chain joins TRBV4-1 to TRBJ2-2; the D is unclear. The germline V gene encodes CDR1 MGHRA and CDR2 YSYEKL. This CDR3 spans 15 amino acids. Trimming took off 8 bases at V and 6 bases at J, with 19 bases between the two ends. CDR3 DNA: TGCGCCAGCTGCGATTCGTCGGTCGTGGCCGGGGAGCTGTTTTTT. Protein sequence: CASCDSSVVAGELFF.

This clonotype was observed at least ten times. The chain carries TRBV29-1 and TRBJ1-2; D is uncertain. The germline CDR1 and CDR2 sequences are SQVTM and ANQGSEA. Trimming stripped 5 bases from V and 7 bases from J, with 17 bases between. The CDR3 has 13 amino acids. CDR3 DNA sequence: TGCAGCGTTTCACGGCAGGACGGGCGTGGCTACACCTTC. It translates to CSVSRQDGRGYTF.

This clonotype was detected a few times. V is TRBV27 and J is TRBJ2-3, with 8 nucleotides matching TRBD2. J lost 7 bases, V lost 3 bases, and 9 bases had no gene match. Per germline, CDR1 MNHEY and CDR2 SMNVEV (reference sequence). This CDR3 region has 15 residues. The CDR3 sequence is CASSFVRGGAYTQYF. The DNA for the CDR3 is TGTGCCAGCAGTTTCGTACGGGGGGGCGCATATACGCAGTATTTT.

This clonotype turned up a few times. The chain combines TRBV9 with TRBJ2-3, with D tentatively TRBD2 (6 bases). In germline, CDR1 is SGDLS, CDR2 YYNGEE. V lost 4 bases to trimming and J lost 1 base, with 10 bases between them. This CDR3 contains 14 residues. The CDR3 here is CASSTSSGTDTQYF. In DNA form, the CDR3 reads TGTGCCAGCAGCACGTCTAGCGGCACAGATACGCAGTATTTT.

This clonotype has more than one count but fewer than ten. This chain connects TRBV20-1 to TRBJ1-2; D may be TRBD1 (6 bases). Trimming shortened V by 0 bases and J by 3 bases, and 11 bases separated the two germline ends. This CDR3 contains 14 residues. Germline values: CDR1 DFQATT, CDR2 SNEGSKA (reference sequence). The CDR3 nucleotides are TGCAGTGCTAGAGATCAGAACAGGGACTATGGCTACACCTTC. Its translation: CSARDQNRDYGYTF.

This clonotype appeared a few times. This chain links TRBV9 with TRBJ2-1; 12 bases fit TRBD2. V lost 5 bases and J lost 6; bases outside the gene matches: 6. The CDR3 is made up of 15 amino acids. CDR1 is SGDLS, CDR2 YYNGEE, per germline. The CDR3, as DNA: TGTGCCAGCAGTACTAGCGGGGGGCTCCCCAATGAGCAGTTCTTC. Its protein is CASSTSGGLPNEQFF.